This entry is about one TCR beta chain. Its specificity is not known. This sample was included in a study of T cell responses to AZD1222 COVID-19 vaccine. Clones were read by immunoSEQ multiplex PCR, and TCRdb kept only the in-frame ones, dropping some. The repertoire consists of roughly 93,000 clones, with roughly 88% occurring once and the leading ten covering approximately 27%. The germline V and J ends were trimmed by 5 bases and 4 bases, with 12 bases remaining between them. The CDR3 is made up of 14 amino acids. From germline, CDR1 is SEHNR and CDR2 FQNEAQ (reference sequence). Study results and caveats: At study baseline, merely six AZD1222 recipients were seropositive. Repertoire sampling was restricted to post-peak T cell response timepoints. The donor group comprised mostly white British people and more females; the analysis possibly underestimated clonal diversity. Spike-specific TCRs gained breadth and depth after people received two AZD1222 doses.

The rearrangement uses TRBV7-9 and TRBJ1-5; D is uncertain. The material was peripheral blood, obtained on day 0 of AZD1222 vaccination. This clonotype originated in an adult in good health. The CDR3 region is CASSIIDGNQPQHF. CDR3 nucleotides: TGTGCCAGCAGCATCATCGACGGTAATCAGCCCCAGCATTTT.